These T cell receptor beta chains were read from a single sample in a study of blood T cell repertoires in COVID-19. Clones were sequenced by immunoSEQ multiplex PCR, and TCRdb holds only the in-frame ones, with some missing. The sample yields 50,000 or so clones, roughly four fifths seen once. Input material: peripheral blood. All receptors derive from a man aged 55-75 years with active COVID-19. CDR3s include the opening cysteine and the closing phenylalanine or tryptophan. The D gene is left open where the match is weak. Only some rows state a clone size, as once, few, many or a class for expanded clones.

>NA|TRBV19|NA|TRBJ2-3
CASSYYGDTQYF
TGTGCCAGTAGTTACTACGGAGATACGCAGTATTTT
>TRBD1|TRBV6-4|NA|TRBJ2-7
CASSGLKGQGVGQYF
TGTGCCAGCAGTGGTTTAAAGGGACAGGGAGTTGGTCAGTACTTC
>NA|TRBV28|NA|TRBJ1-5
CASSFAGVSNQPQHF
TGTGCCAGCAGTTTCGCCGGGGTTAGCAATCAGCCCCAGCATTTT
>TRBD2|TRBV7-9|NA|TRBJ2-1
CASSETSGVNEQFF
TGTGCCAGCAGCGAAACTAGCGGGGTCAATGAGCAGTTCTTC
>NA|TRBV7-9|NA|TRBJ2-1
CASSFSSSYNEQFF
TGTGCCAGCAGCTTTAGCAGCTCCTACAATGAGCAGTTCTTC
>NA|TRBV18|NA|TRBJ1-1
CASSLTGSTEAFF
TGTGCCAGCTCACTAACAGGGTCCACTGAAGCTTTCTTT
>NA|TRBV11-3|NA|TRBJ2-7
CASSLGPQSDEQYF
TGTGCCAGCAGCTTAGGTCCACAGTCGGACGAGCAGTACTTC
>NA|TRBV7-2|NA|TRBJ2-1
CASRWFDSSYNEQFF
TGTGCCAGCAGGTGGTTCGATAGCTCCTACAATGAGCAGTTCTTC
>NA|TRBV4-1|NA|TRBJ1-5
CASSPTAANNQPQHF
TGCGCCAGCAGCCCGACAGCAGCTAACAATCAGCCCCAGCATTTT
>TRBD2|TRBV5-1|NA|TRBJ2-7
CASRTSGGSSEQYF
TGCGCCAGCAGGACTAGCGGGGGGTCCTCAGAGCAGTACTTC
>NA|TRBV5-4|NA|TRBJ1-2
CASKGWVPGYTF
TGTGCCAGCAAGGGGTGGGTCCCTGGCTACACCTTC
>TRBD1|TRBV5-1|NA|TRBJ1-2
CASSQPGQGDYGYTF
TGCGCCAGCAGCCAGCCAGGACAGGGGGACTATGGCTACACCTTC
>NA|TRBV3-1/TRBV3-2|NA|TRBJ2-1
CASSPRGSEQFF
TGTGCCAGCAGTCCACGGGGAAGTGAGCAGTTCTTC
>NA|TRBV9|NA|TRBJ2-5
CASSGRDSRETQYF
TGTGCCAGCAGCGGTCGGGACTCGCGGGAGACCCAGTACTTC
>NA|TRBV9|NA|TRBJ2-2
CASSPTNTGELFF
TGTGCCAGCAGCCCCACGAACACCGGGGAGCTGTTTTTT
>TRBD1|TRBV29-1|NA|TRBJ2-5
CSVARDRGRLGETQYF
TGCAGCGTTGCCCGGGACAGGGGGCGTCTTGGAGAGACCCAGTACTTC
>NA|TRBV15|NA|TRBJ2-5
CATSRDAGEETQYF
TGTGCCACCAGCAGAGATGCAGGGGAAGAGACCCAGTACTTC
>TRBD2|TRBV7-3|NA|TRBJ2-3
CASSLKSGVTDTQYF
TGTGCCAGCAGCTTAAAAAGCGGGGTCACAGATACGCAGTATTTT
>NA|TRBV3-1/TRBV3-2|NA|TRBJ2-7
CASSPNRIPLHEQYF
TGTGCCAGCAGCCCCAACAGGATCCCCCTCCACGAGCAGTACTTC
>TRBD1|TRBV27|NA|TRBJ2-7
CASSIDRAALYEQYF
TGTGCCAGCAGTATCGACAGGGCGGCTTTATACGAGCAGTACTTC
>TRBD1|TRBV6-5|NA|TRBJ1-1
CAGQGAGNTEAFF
TGTGCCGGCCAGGGGGCAGGGAACACTGAAGCTTTCTTT
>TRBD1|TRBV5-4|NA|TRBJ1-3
CASSMDRGLGNTIYF
TGTGCCAGCAGCATGGACAGGGGGCTTGGAAACACCATATATTTT
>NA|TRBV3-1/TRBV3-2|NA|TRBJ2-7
CASSRAGPSYEQYF
TGTGCCAGCAGCCGGGCAGGCCCCTCCTACGAGCAGTACTTC
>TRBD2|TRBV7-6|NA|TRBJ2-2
CASVGGSVIGVAGELFF
TGTGCCAGCGTTGGCGGGAGCGTCATAGGGGTGGCCGGGGAGCTGTTTTTT
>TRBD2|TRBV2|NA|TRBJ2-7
CASSRAGGFYEQYF
TGTGCCAGCAGTAGGGCGGGGGGGTTCTACGAGCAGTACTTC
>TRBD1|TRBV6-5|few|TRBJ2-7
CASTPPGTGGHEQYF
TGTGCCAGCACCCCCCCCGGGACAGGGGGCCACGAGCAGTACTTC
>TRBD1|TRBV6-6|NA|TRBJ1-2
CASSRPPGQGDRGYTF
TGTGCCAGCAGTCGCCCTCCGGGACAGGGGGATCGTGGCTACACCTTC
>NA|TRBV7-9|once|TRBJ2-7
CASSDSGMEYEQYF
TGTGCCAGCAGCGATAGCGGAATGGAGTACGAGCAGTACTTC
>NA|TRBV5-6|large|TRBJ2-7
CASSLVSVPYEQYF
TGTGCCAGCAGCTTGGTTTCGGTGCCCTACGAGCAGTACTTC
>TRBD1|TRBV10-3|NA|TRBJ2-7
CAISHIQGYEQYF
TGTGCCATCAGTCACATACAGGGGTACGAGCAGTACTTC
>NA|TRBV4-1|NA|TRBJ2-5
CASSQLPGQEWTQYF
TGCGCCAGCAGCCAATTACCAGGACAAGAGTGGACCCAGTACTTC
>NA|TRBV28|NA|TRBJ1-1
CASSAEDPRDTEAFF
TGTGCCAGCAGCGCAGAGGACCCGCGGGACACTGAAGCTTTCTTT
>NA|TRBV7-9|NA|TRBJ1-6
CASSSTGNSPLHF
TGTGCCAGCAGCTCGACAGGAAATTCACCCCTCCACTTT
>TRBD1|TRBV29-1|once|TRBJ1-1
CRGQADTEAFF
TGCAGGGGACAGGCTGACACTGAAGCTTTCTTT
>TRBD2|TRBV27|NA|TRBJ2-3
CASSNTPSGGVRDTQYF
TGTGCCAGCAGTAATACCCCGAGCGGGGGGGTTAGAGATACGCAGTATTTT
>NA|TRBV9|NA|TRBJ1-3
CASSALEVSGNTIYF
TGTGCCAGCAGCGCCCTTGAGGTCTCTGGAAACACCATATATTTT
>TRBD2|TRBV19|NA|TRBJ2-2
CASSTTSGWNTGELFF
TGTGCCAGTAGTACCACTAGCGGGTGGAACACCGGGGAGCTGTTTTTT
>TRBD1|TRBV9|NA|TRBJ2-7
CASSVWDRGYEQYF
TGTGCCAGCAGCGTTTGGGACAGGGGCTACGAGCAGTACTTC
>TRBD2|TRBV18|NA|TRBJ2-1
CASSPPVGGGPNEQFF
TGTGCCAGCTCACCCCCGGTGGGCGGGGGACCCAATGAGCAGTTCTTC
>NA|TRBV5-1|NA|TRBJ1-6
CASSREGGNSPLHF
TGCGCCAGCAGCCGAGAGGGCGGGAATTCACCCCTCCACTTT
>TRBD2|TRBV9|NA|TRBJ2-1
CASSGVGTSGTEFF
TGTGCCAGCAGCGGAGTTGGGACTAGCGGGACTGAGTTCTTC
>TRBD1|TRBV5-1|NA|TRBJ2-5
CASSIGQGQETQYF
TGCGCCAGCAGCATAGGACAGGGACAAGAGACCCAGTACTTC
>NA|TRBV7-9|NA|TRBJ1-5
CASSLGVGNQPQHF
TGTGCCAGCAGCTTAGGTGTCGGCAATCAGCCCCAGCATTTT